This is a list of T cell receptor beta chains from one sample in a study of T cells in Graves' hyperthyroidism and ophthalmopathy. One entry per CDR3 protein results from TCRdb running MiXCR on the multiplex PCR reads. The sample records 500,000 to 650,000 distinct CDR3 sequences, around 13% being singletons. Material for sequencing was blood. The source of these receptors is a woman in her fifties or sixties with Graves' ophthalmopathy. The CDR3 runs from the conserved cysteine through the conserved F or W.

>TRBV15|TRBJ2-7
CATSSVVTGVTEQYF
>TRBV6-1|TRBJ2-2
CASSLSGYANTGELFF
>TRBV20-1|TRBJ1-2
CSARDNRGPIVFTF
>TRBV19|TRBJ2-1
CATGVTANEQFF
>TRBV20-1|TRBJ1-1
CSASRVNTEAFF
>TRBV4-1|-
CASSQERSTSLYQETQFF
>TRBV29-1|TRBJ2-5
CSVLNLFRKKETQYF
>TRBV20-1|TRBJ2-5
CSANPRTGRTETQYF
>TRBV29-1|TRBJ2-1
CSVDGGYEQFF
>TRBV2|TRBJ2-2
CASQYPPHTGELFF
>TRBV27|TRBJ2-6
CASSKQGPGANVLTF
>TRBV7-8|TRBJ1-5
CASSKQGADNQPQHF
>TRBV5-6|TRBJ1-2
CASSLGVRDVYGYTF
>TRBV7-2|TRBJ1-5
CASSSTGFRQPQHF
>TRBV20-1|TRBJ1-2
CSARDPQGARNYGYTF
>TRBV27|TRBJ2-7
CASGHTAWTYEQYF
>TRBV7-2|TRBJ1-5
CASSPRQVVSNQPQHF
>TRBV27|TRBJ1-2
CASSLSGQGNYGYTF
>TRBV28|TRBJ2-5
CATRLGIQETQYF
>TRBV12-3/TRBV12-4|TRBJ1-2
CASSLVATIPYGYTF
>TRBV7-6|TRBJ2-2
CASSLVAGTSATGELFF
>TRBV9|TRBJ1-4
CASARQGSEKLFF
>TRBV12-3/TRBV12-4|TRBJ2-1
CASSLGGSGGSEQFF
>TRBV18|TRBJ1-4
CASSSGQGATNEKLFF
>TRBV15|TRBJ2-1
CATSRPASGRALYEQFF
>TRBV29-1|TRBJ1-4
CSVTRWSANEKLFF
>TRBV2|TRBJ2-1
CASPSGKGAGDEQFF
>TRBV6-2/TRBV6-3|TRBJ1-1
CASSYGKRQMNTEAFF
>TRBV13|TRBJ2-7
CASSTSGRAAYEQYF
>TRBV5-6|TRBJ1-2
CASSTTFQGADYGYTF
>TRBV12-3/TRBV12-4|TRBJ2-7
CASSLTPSGSYEQYF
>TRBV7-3|TRBJ2-5
CASSLGQGAWETQYF
>TRBV5-1|TRBJ1-4
CASSLARGSGEKLFF
>TRBV20-1|TRBJ2-7
CSARDLSDRGYEQYF
>TRBV6-2/TRBV6-3|TRBJ2-7
CASSYQLAGEQYF
>TRBV27|TRBJ2-7
CASSPGGLVVGEQYF
>TRBV6-6|TRBJ2-3
CASSYPLGPSSTDTQYF
>TRBV28|TRBJ1-1
CASSLPGGRTEAFF
>TRBV5-1|TRBJ2-6
CASIPGGQGLSGANVLTF
>TRBV7-9|TRBJ1-1
CASSLSLRADMNTEAFF
>TRBV12-3/TRBV12-4|TRBJ2-2
CASRKGLQSTGELFF
>TRBV14|TRBJ2-1
CASSQGQPYNEQFF
>TRBV14|TRBJ2-7
CASSQRRTGAEQYF
>TRBV28|TRBJ2-1
CASTWVGASYNEQFF
>TRBV20-1|TRBJ2-1
CSARDLRGLANNEQFF
>TRBV7-9|TRBJ2-1
CASSLGAVGPYNEQFF
>TRBV11-1|TRBJ2-7
CASSLRTSGSFGEQYF
>TRBV20-1|TRBJ1-1
CSARNYHRDRGRNTEAFF
>TRBV19|TRBJ2-7
CASSPNRDSWYEQYF
>TRBV24-1|TRBJ2-1
CATSDMTGEQFF
>TRBV18|TRBJ2-7
CASSPGVDGGYEQYF
>TRBV15|TRBJ2-1
CATSRDRLLLYNEQFF
>TRBV7-2|TRBJ2-3
CASSFGGSHTDTQYF
>TRBV6-1|TRBJ2-5
CAAARGSWTQETQYF
>TRBV3-1|TRBJ2-7
CASSQGQGIFPYEQYF
>TRBV10-1|TRBJ2-1
CAKTIGLAGGLIRREFRVEQFF